Described below is a single TCR beta chain sequence and its context. Its antigen is as yet unknown. Vbeta (60) and Jbeta (13) primers were used in the PCR. Only in-frame clones appear in the TCRdb table, and some are missing; sequencing was by immunoSEQ multiplex PCR. In the table there are 140,000 to 150,000 clones, around three quarters of which are singletons. The CDR3 is 15 amino acids. Trimming pared 1 base from V and 2 bases from J, leaving 11 bases between. The germline V gene encodes CDR1 MGHRA and CDR2 YSYEKL. This sample is part of a study of cytomegalovirus exposure and HLA in healthy donors. Overall study findings and caveats: Reportedly, a later analysis found an Asian-associated ancestry cluster had fewer N-insertions than the roughly 700-donor mean. In a later analysis, a missense DCLRE1C variant was linked to TCR beta V- and J-gene trimming. The study designated 150 to 200 TCR beta chains cytomegalovirus-associated. Available immune exposure information covered CMV serostatus only.

Material for sequencing was PBMCs. The chain carries TRBV4-1 and TRBJ2-5; tentative D call: TRBD1 (6 bases). This clonotype was sampled from a middle-aged woman in good health and CMV-seropositive. CDR3 sequence: CASSQVLGGQETQYF. Here the CDR3 DNA reads TGCGCCAGCAGCCAAGTACTAGGGGGTCAAGAGACCCAGTACTTC.